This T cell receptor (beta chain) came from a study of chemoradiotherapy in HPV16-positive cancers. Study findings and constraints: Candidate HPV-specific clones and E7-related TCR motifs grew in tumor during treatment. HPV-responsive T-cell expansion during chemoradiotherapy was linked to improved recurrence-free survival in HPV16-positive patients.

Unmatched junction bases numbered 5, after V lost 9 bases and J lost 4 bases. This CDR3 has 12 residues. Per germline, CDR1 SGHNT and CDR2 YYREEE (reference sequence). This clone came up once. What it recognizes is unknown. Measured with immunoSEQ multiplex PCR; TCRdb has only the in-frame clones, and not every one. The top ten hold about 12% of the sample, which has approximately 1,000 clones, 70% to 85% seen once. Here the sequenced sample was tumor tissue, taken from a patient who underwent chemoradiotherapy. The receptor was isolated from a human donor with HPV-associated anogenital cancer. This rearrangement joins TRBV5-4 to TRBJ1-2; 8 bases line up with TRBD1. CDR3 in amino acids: CATGQGPYGYTF. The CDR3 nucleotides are TGTGCCACCGGACAGGGACCCTATGGCTACACCTTC.